This TCR beta chain was documented in a study of early T cells in non-severe SARS-CoV-2 infection. At the level of the study: Chains were unpaired, as sequencing was done on bulk RNA from unsorted whole blood.

Individual cDNA molecules carried attached unique molecular identifiers. TCRdb ran MiXCR on the 5' RACE reads and lists one entry per CDR3 protein. The sample consists of about 110,000 distinct CDR3 sequences, 11% of them appearing once. The CDR3 runs 15 residues. V lost 3 bases to trimming and J lost 1 base, with 11 bases between them. Per germline, CDR1 ENHRY and CDR2 SYGVKD. Of note for this clonotype: As yet, its antigen is unknown.

The study's findings and limits: Sequences matched to VDJdb favored anti-spike CD8 responses, while private and CD4 specificities were missed.

The specimen was whole blood. The clonotype originates from an adult who was a healthcare worker with PCR-confirmed SARS-CoV-2 infection or an uninfected control (not recorded which). The rearrangement uses TRBV10-3 and TRBJ2-3; maybe TRBD1 (5 bases). For the CDR3, the DNA is TGTGCCATCAGTGAAGTCAGGGTCGGCACAGATACGCAGTATTTT. It codes for CAISEVRVGTDTQYF.